The clone carrying this T cell receptor (beta chain) was seen only once. The antigen is undetermined. The data were obtained in a study of CD8 T cells in ankylosing spondylitis. The germline V gene encodes CDR1 LNHDA and CDR2 SQIVND (reference sequence). The CDR3 has 18 residues. Trimming took off 6 bases at V and 4 bases at J, with 24 bases between the two ends. In making TCR beta libraries, quantitative 5'-RACE with molecular barcodes was used. TCRdb re-called the 5' RACE reads with MiXCR, one entry per CDR3 protein. The data contain 380,000 or so distinct CDR3 sequences, approximately 22% of them singletons. Regarding the study as a whole: Enrichment of disease-linked clones was reportedly significant in matched ankylosing spondylitis synovial fluid.

This receptor was identified in a male donor with ankylosing spondylitis or in good health (not recorded which). This chain uses TRBV19 with TRBJ2-2, with D perhaps assigned TRBD1 or TRBD2 (5 bases each). The sequenced sample consisted of blood, either unsorted or a sorted T cell fraction (not recorded which). The CDR3 loop is CASRHTPISGDPTGELFF. The CDR3 DNA reads TGTGCCAGTAGACATACCCCGATTTCCGGGGACCCCACCGGGGAGCTGTTTTTT.